The rows below give T cell receptor beta chains drawn from one sample of a study of blood T cell repertoires in COVID-19. Sequencing used immunoSEQ multiplex PCR; TCRdb keeps in-frame clones, though not all of them. The table lists about 200,000 clones, around 80% of them singletons, with about 7% in the top ten. The sequenced sample was peripheral blood. The receptors were sampled from a woman in her seventies with acute or convalescent COVID-19. CDR3s include the opening cysteine and the closing phenylalanine or tryptophan. The D gene is left open where the match is weak. Some rows mark clone size as missing; the rest say once, few, many or name a class of expanded clone.

size: .; J: TRBJ2-5; V: TRBV2; D: .; CDR3: CASNSQGPQETQYF; DNA: TGTGCCAGCAACTCTCAGGGCCCACAAGAGACCCAGTACTTC
size: .; J: TRBJ2-7; V: TRBV18; D: .; CDR3: CASSFEISEQYF; DNA: TGTGCCAGCTCGTTCGAGATATCCGAGCAGTACTTC
size: .; J: TRBJ2-1; V: TRBV12-5; D: .; CDR3: CASGPGRDYYNEQFF; DNA: TGTGCTAGTGGTCCAGGACGAGACTACTACAATGAGCAGTTCTTC
size: .; J: TRBJ1-4; V: TRBV11-2; D: .; CDR3: CASSASRAEKLFF; DNA: TGTGCCAGCAGCGCTTCGAGGGCTGAAAAACTGTTTTTT
size: .; J: TRBJ2-3; V: TRBV19; D: TRBD1; CDR3: CASSTGTGGTDTQYF; DNA: TGTGCCAGTAGTACCGGGACAGGGGGGACAGATACGCAGTATTTT
size: .; J: TRBJ1-2; V: TRBV10-2; D: TRBD1; CDR3: CAIGTGVGNYGYTF; DNA: TGCGCCATAGGGACAGGCGTTGGAAACTATGGCTACACCTTC
size: once; J: TRBJ1-6; V: TRBV30; D: .; CDR3: CAWNRLGNSPLHF; DNA: TGTGCCTGGAACAGGCTGGGGAATTCACCCCTCCACTTT
size: .; J: TRBJ2-3; V: TRBV7-3; D: TRBD1; CDR3: CASSLTAGGTDTQYF; DNA: TGTGCCAGCAGCTTAACGGCAGGGGGTACAGATACGCAGTATTTT
size: .; J: TRBJ1-4; V: TRBV9; D: .; CDR3: CASSPEGGPEGKLFF; DNA: TGTGCCAGCAGTCCAGAAGGAGGCCCCGAGGGAAAACTGTTTTTT
size: .; J: TRBJ2-1; V: TRBV27; D: TRBD2; CDR3: CASQLAGGSYNEQFF; DNA: TGTGCCAGCCAACTAGCGGGGGGCTCCTACAATGAGCAGTTCTTC
size: .; J: TRBJ1-2; V: TRBV15; D: TRBD1; CDR3: CATSDRGRVYGYTF; DNA: TGTGCCACCAGCGACAGGGGGCGCGTCTATGGCTACACCTTC
size: .; J: TRBJ2-3; V: TRBV2; D: .; CDR3: CASGGGVETDTQYF; DNA: TGTGCCAGTGGAGGGGGCGTCGAAACAGATACGCAGTATTTT
size: .; J: TRBJ1-2; V: TRBV15; D: .; CDR3: CATSRDGAGRFNYGYTF; DNA: TGTGCCACCAGCAGAGATGGGGCAGGGCGCTTTAACTATGGCTACACCTTC
size: few; J: TRBJ1-4; V: TRBV5-4; D: .; CDR3: CASSPTATVFEKLFF; DNA: TGTGCCAGCAGCCCGACAGCTACCGTTTTTGAAAAACTGTTTTTT